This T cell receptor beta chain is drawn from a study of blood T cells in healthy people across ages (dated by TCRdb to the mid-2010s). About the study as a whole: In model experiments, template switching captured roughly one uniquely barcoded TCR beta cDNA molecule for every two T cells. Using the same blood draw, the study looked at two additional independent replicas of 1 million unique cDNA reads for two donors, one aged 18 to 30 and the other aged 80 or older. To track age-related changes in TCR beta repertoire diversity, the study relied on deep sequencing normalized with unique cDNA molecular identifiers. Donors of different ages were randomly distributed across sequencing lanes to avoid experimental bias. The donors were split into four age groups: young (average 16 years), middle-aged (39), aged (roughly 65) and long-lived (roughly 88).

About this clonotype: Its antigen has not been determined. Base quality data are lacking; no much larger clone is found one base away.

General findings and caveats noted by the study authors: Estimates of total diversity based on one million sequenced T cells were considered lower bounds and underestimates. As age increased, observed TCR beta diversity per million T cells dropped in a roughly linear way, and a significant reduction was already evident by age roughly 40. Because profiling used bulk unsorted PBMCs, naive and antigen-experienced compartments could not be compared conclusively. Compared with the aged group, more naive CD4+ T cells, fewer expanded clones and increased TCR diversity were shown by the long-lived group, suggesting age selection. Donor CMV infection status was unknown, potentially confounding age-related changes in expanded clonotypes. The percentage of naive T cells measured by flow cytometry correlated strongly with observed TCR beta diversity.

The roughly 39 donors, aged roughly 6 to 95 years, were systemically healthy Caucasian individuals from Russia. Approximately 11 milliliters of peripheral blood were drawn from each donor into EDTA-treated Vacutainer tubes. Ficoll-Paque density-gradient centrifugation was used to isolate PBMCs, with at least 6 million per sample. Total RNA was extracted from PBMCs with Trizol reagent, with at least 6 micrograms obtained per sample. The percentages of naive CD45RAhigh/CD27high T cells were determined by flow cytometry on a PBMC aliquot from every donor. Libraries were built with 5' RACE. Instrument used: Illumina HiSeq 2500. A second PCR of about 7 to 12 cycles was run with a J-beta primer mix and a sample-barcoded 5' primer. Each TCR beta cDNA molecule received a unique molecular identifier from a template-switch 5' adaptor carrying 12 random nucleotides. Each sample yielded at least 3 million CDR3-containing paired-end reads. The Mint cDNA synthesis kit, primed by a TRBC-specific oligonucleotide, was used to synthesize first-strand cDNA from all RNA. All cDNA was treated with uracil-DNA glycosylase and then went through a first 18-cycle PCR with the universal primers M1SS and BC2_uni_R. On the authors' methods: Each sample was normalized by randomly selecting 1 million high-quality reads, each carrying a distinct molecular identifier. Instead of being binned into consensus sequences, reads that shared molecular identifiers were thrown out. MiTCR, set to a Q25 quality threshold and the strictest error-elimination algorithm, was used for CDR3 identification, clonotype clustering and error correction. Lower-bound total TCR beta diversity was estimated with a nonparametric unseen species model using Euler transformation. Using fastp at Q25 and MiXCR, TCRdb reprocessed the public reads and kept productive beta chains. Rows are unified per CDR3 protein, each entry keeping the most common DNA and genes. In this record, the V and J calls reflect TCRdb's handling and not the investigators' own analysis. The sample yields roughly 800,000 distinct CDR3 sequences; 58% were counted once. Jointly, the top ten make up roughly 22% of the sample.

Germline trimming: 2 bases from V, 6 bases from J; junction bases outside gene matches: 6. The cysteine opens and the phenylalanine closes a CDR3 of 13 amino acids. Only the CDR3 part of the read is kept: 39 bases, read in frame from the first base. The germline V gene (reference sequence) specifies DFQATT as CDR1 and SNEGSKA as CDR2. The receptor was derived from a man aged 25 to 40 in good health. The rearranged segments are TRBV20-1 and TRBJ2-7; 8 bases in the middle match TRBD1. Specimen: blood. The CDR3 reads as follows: CSARQTGEVEQYF. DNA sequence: TGCAGTGCTAGACAGACAGGGGAGGTCGAGCAGTACTTC.